This paragraph covers one T cell receptor (beta chain) sequence. This record belongs to a study of blood T cell repertoires in COVID-19. About the study: Some COVID-19 samples were acute and others convalescent; all came from the United States, Italy and Spain. The analysed material was cDNA or gDNA that came from T cells, B-cell-depleted T cells, or PBMCs.

As originally analysed: Counts of nucleated cells, estimated from reference gene primer amplification, were obtained. Libraries were prepared by immunoSEQ multiplex PCR; TCRdb keeps only in-frame clonotypes and omits some of them. The V and J calls and clone size are taken from that table; D and trimming were inferred from the DNA. Altogether 31,000 or so clones are present, around 90% being singletons, with the ten largest covering approximately 1.5%. CDR1 is MNHEY, CDR2 SMNVEV, per germline (reference sequence). V lost 5 bases to trimming and J lost 0 bases; unmatched junction nucleotides: 2. The CDR3 contains 15 residues.

The chain recombines TRBV27 with TRBJ1-2, with 11 bases fitting TRBD1. What was sequenced was peripheral blood. This receptor was obtained from a man aged 55-75 years with active COVID-19. Written as DNA, the CDR3 is TGTGCCAGCAGTCCGGGACAGGGGGCTAACTATGGCTACACCTTC. This sequence encodes CASSPGQGANYGYTF.